The source of this TCR beta chain is a study of cytomegalovirus exposure and HLA in healthy donors. 13 Jbeta primers and 60 Vbeta primers were used for the PCR. Sequencing was performed with immunoSEQ multiplex PCR; in TCRdb, only in-frame clones are kept and a portion is missing. The table has 150,000 or so clones, about three quarters seen once. The clonotype originates from a woman in her thirties or forties in good health and CMV-seronegative. The specimen sequenced was PBMCs.

The CDR3 protein is CATSRDSGGTEAFF. DNA for the CDR3: TGTGCCACCAGCAGAGATTCCGGGGGCACTGAAGCTTTCTTT. The chain uses TRBV15 and TRBJ1-1, with D possibly being TRBD1 (5 bases). V lost 0 bases to trimming and J lost 4 bases, with 9 bases between them. The CDR3 runs to 14 residues. The germline gives CDR1 LNHNV, CDR2 YYDKDF (reference sequence).